This passage covers 23 T cell receptor beta chains from one sample sequenced in a study of T-cell reconstitution after alpha-beta-depleted transplantation in children. Preparing the TCRbeta library involved the use of unique molecular identifiers. TCRdb reprocessed the PCR reads via MiXCR and lists one record per CDR3 protein. The sample has around 440,000 distinct CDR3 sequences; more than 9% are singletons. Sequencing was performed on PBMCs, taken before TCRalphabeta/CD19-depleted stem cell transplant. The receptors here all came from a child between 2 and 9 years old with inherited bone marrow failure, due to receive a stem cell transplant.

This clonotype was seen many times. The rearrangement uses TRBV12-3 or TRBV12-4 and TRBJ2-1; maybe TRBD1 (5 bases). The V gene lost 6 bases and the J gene lost 4 bases, with 10 bases spanning the gap. This CDR3 region has 13 residues. Here the CDR3 DNA reads TGTGCCAGCAGGGACACCCCGTACAATGAGCAGTTCTTC. Translated, it gives CASRDTPYNEQFF.

About this clonotype: Being one base from a much bigger clone, this may be a read error. J is TRBJ2-7 and V is TRBV27; no reliable D call. There are 13 residues in the CDR3. Between the trimmed V and J ends, which lost 2 bases and 5 bases, there was a span of 10 bases. Germline CDR1 MNHEY, CDR2 SMNVEV (reference sequence). The CDR3 DNA reads TGTGCCAGCAGTTTACTGGATTCCCACGAGCAGTACTTC. This codes for CASSLLDSHEQYF.

This clonotype occurred many times. The V and J genes are TRBV10-1 and TRBJ2-5, with TRBD1 matching over 10 bases. The CDR3 runs 15 residues. Trimming cost V 1 base and J 2 bases; bases outside gene matches: 1. Germline V gene sequence: CDR1 WNHNN, CDR2 SYGVQD (reference sequence). The CDR3, as DNA: TGCGCCAGCAGTGAGTGGGACAGGGGTCAAGAGACCCAGTACTTC. Amino acid sequence: CASSEWDRGQETQYF.

The CDR3 nucleotides read TGCACCAGCAGCCGCCTACGGACTAGTGTTGGGAACAATGAGCAGTTCTTC. The encoded protein is CTSSRLRTSVGNNEQFF. The J gene is TRBJ2-1, the V gene TRBV1; the table assigns TRBD2, which was not confirmed against the DNA. TRBV1 is labeled a pseudogene. This CDR3 comprises 17 residues.

The chain couples TRBV6-5 to TRBJ1-6; a weak D match, TRBD1 (6 bases). The CDR3 has 14 amino acids. Trimming removed 9 bases from V and 7 bases from J, with 16 bases in between. The germline V gene has CDR1 MNHEY and CDR2 SVGAGI. The CDR3 loop reads CASGFGQGNSPLHF. The CDR3 nucleotides read TGTGCCAGTGGGTTCGGCCAGGGGAATTCACCCCTCCACTTT.

This clonotype occurred many times. The chain couples TRBV20-1 to TRBJ2-1; possibly TRBD2 for D (5 bases). Trimming removed 6 bases at V and 0 bases at J, with 9 bases between. Germline CDR1 is DFQATT and CDR2 is SNEGSKA (reference sequence). This CDR3 contains 13 residues. The CDR3 DNA reads as TGCAGTGCGTACGACTACTCCTACAATGAGCAGTTCTTC. Encoded protein: CSAYDYSYNEQFF.

This clonotype has at least ten counts. The chain combines TRBV6-5 with TRBJ1-1; D might be TRBD1 (5 bases). Trimming pared 4 bases from V and 3 bases from J, leaving 15 bases between. The CDR3 length is 15 residues. Per germline, CDR1 MNHEY and CDR2 SVGAGI. The CDR3 spells CASSSPRLGDTEAFF. CDR3 sequence (DNA): TGTGCCAGCAGTTCCCCTCGTCTAGGGGACACTGAAGCTTTCTTT.

In its sample, this clonotype was seen many times. The rearrangement links TRBV29-1 to TRBJ2-1, with 11 bases matching TRBD1. CDR3 length equals 15 residues. The germline CDR1 and CDR2 sequences are SQVTM and ANQGSEA. The V and J ends lost 2 bases and 8 bases, in that order; junction bases with no gene match: 8. CDR3 protein: CSVEPGTGGRDEQFF. DNA for the CDR3: TGCAGCGTTGAACCCGGGACAGGGGGGCGCGATGAGCAGTTCTTC.

The table lists this clonotype with many counts. V usage is TRBV20-1 and J usage is TRBJ2-7; the match to TRBD1 covers 7 bases. V trimming: 6 bases; J trimming: 0 bases; junction bases outside the gene matches: 11. Germline-derived CDR1 and CDR2 are DFQATT and SNEGSKA (reference sequence). The CDR3 is 15 residues long. CDR3 in DNA: TGCAGTGCAAGTACAGCGACAGGGAGCTCCTACGAGCAGTACTTC. Its translation is CSASTATGSSYEQYF.

This clonotype appeared many times. The CDR3 DNA reads as TGTGCCAGCACCCCATTCGTGAACACTGAAGCTTTCTTT. It is translated as CASTPFVNTEAFF. This sequence joins TRBV6-6 and TRBJ1-1; D gene unclear. Trimming stripped 7 bases from V and 0 bases from J, with 9 bases between. Germline values: CDR1 MNHNY, CDR2 SVGAGI (reference sequence). The CDR3 totals 13 residues.

The sample holds many counts of this clonotype. J is TRBJ2-5 and V is TRBV20-1; D is uncertain. There are 16 residues in the CDR3. Germline CDR1 DFQATT, CDR2 SNEGSKA (reference sequence). Trimming cost V 0 bases and J 5 bases, with 19 bases left between them. CDR3 nucleotide sequence: TGCAGTGCTAGAGACCCCAAGGATATAGGTTGGGAGACCCAGTACTTC. Translated, it gives CSARDPKDIGWETQYF.

This clonotype was counted at least ten times. This chain joins TRBV7-2 and TRBJ1-2; 9 bases match TRBD1. The germline CDR1 and CDR2 sequences are SGHTA and FQGNSA. V shed 3 bases, J shed 3 bases, and the junction held 2 bases outside the gene matches. This CDR3 comprises 14 residues. The CDR3, as DNA: TGTGCCAGCAGCTTCGACAGGGGGGACTATGGCTACACCTTC. It codes for CASSFDRGDYGYTF.

In nucleotides, the CDR3 is TGTGCCACCAGGAGGGGGGGAAGCAATCAGCCCCAGCATTTT. Residues: CATRRGGSNQPQHF. This chain uses TRBV6-5 with TRBJ1-5; possibly TRBD1 for D (6 bases). The CDR3 runs 14 residues. CDR1 is MNHEY and CDR2 is SVGAGI in the germline V gene. The V gene lost 10 bases and the J gene lost 1 base, with 14 bases spanning the gap.

In this sample, this clonotype turned up many times. The chain has TRBV18 and TRBJ1-3; D unresolved. Germline CDR1 reads KGHSH; CDR2 reads LQKENI. V was clipped by 5 bases and J by 0 bases, with 11 bases between them. The CDR3 has 15 residues. The CDR3 loop is CASSMHGGSGNTIYF. The CDR3 nucleotides are TGTGCCAGCTCAATGCACGGTGGCTCTGGAAACACCATATATTTT. Looking up the rest from reference TRBV18 and TRBJ1-3 gives the full variable domain: NAGVMQNPRHLVRRRGQEARLRCSPMKGHSHVYWYRQLPEEGLKFMVYLQKENIIDESGMPKERFSAEFPKEGPSILRIQQVVRGDSAAYFCASSMHGGSGNTIYFGEGSWLTVV.

Concerning this clonotype itself: A much larger clone differs from this one at a single base, so this may be a read error. The chain couples TRBV4-3 to TRBJ2-3; D is uncertain. This CDR3 is 15 amino acids long. From germline, CDR1 is LGHNA and CDR2 YSLEER. The CDR3 region is CTSSPSPARTDTQYF. CDR3 coding DNA: TGCACCAGCAGCCCGTCTCCCGCCCGCACAGATACGCAGTATTTT.

This clonotype was counted ten times or more. The chain employs TRBV5-1 and TRBJ1-5, with D possibly being TRBD1 (5 bases). Per germline, CDR1 SGHRS and CDR2 YFSETQ. The CDR3 spans 14 residues. Trimming pared 4 bases from V and 3 bases from J, leaving 11 bases between. The CDR3 loop is CASSPDTTNQPQHF. The CDR3 coding sequence is TGCGCCAGCAGCCCGGACACCACCAATCAGCCCCAGCATTTT.

This clonotype was seen many times. The J gene is TRBJ2-2, the V gene TRBV30; D is uncertain. The germline V gene encodes CDR1 GTSNPN and CDR2 SVGIG (reference sequence). The CDR3 contains 11 residues. Trimming left V 2 bases short and J 6 bases short, with 4 bases between. The CDR3 loop is CAWSHPGELFF. CDR3 DNA: TGTGCCTGGAGTCACCCCGGGGAGCTGTTTTTT.

CDR3 in amino acids: CASSAEKGLGYVNEQFF. The DNA of the CDR3 is TGTGCCAGTAGCGCAGAAAAAGGACTAGGGTACGTCAATGAGCAGTTCTTC. The chain has TRBV19 and TRBJ2-1; 7 bases line up with TRBD2. Germline trimming cut 6 bases from V and 6 bases from J; bases unmatched to any gene: 17. CDR3 length: 17 residues. CDR1 is LNHDA, CDR2 SQIVND, per germline (reference sequence). Based on the CDR3 plus reference TRBV19 and TRBJ2-1, the full variable domain is DGGITQSPKYLFRKEGQNVTLSCEQNLNHDAMYWYRQDPGQGLRLIYYSQIVNDFQKGDIAEGYSVSREKKESFPLTVTSAQKNPTAFYLCASSAEKGLGYVNEQFFGPGTRLTVL.

V gene TRBV5-1 combines with J gene TRBJ1-3, with a tentative D call TRBD1 (5 bases). CDR3 length equals 15 residues. Germline CDR1 SGHRS, CDR2 YFSETQ. The V end lost 0 bases, the J end lost 8 bases, and 15 bases lay between the germline ends. The chain's CDR3 is CASSLDAGPGDTIYF. The CDR3 region has the DNA TGCGCCAGCAGCTTGGACGCGGGACCTGGGGACACCATATATTTT.

This clonotype showed up many times. The chain joins TRBV7-9 to TRBJ1-6; TRBD1 might be the D (6 bases). With 6 bases removed from V and 7 bases from J, the gap between germline ends came to 13 bases. The CDR3 is 14 residues long. Germline assignment: CDR1 SEHNR and CDR2 FQNEAQ (reference sequence). The chain's CDR3 is CASRTDSRNSPLHF. Written as DNA, the CDR3 is TGTGCCAGCAGGACGGACAGCAGGAATTCACCCCTCCACTTT.

This clonotype was picked up a small number of times. V is TRBV28 and J is TRBJ2-3; D is possibly TRBD1 or TRBD2 (6 bases each). V was shortened by 6 bases and J by 1 base, with 14 bases between the two germline ends. This CDR3 region has 15 residues. The germline CDR1 and CDR2 sequences are MDHEN and SYDVKM. CDR3 sequence: CASSPGGEGTDTQYF. CDR3 DNA: TGTGCCAGCAGCCCCGGGGGCGAGGGCACAGATACGCAGTATTTT.

This clonotype was detected many times. CDR3 loop: CSANHRDGEQFF. Here the CDR3 DNA reads TGCAGTGCTAACCACAGGGACGGTGAGCAGTTCTTC. This chain links TRBV20-1 with TRBJ2-1; tentatively, D is TRBD1 (6 bases). CDR1 DFQATT and CDR2 SNEGSKA come from the germline V gene (reference sequence). The CDR3 extends over 12 amino acids. The V and J ends lost 4 bases and 9 bases respectively, with 13 bases between them.

This clonotype was seen a few times. This chain's CDR3 is CASSLMGLAGNYNEQFF. CDR3 DNA sequence: TGCGCCAGCAGCTTGATGGGACTAGCGGGGAACTACAATGAGCAGTTCTTC. The rearrangement links TRBV5-1 to TRBJ2-1, with 13 bases lining up with TRBD2. The length of the CDR3 is 17 residues. In germline, CDR1 is SGHRS, CDR2 YFSETQ. Trimming took 1 base from V and 3 from J; bases not matched to a gene: 4.